Below are 19 T cell receptor beta chains sequenced from a single sample in a study of T cell responses to AZD1222 COVID-19 vaccine (dated by TCRdb to 2020 to 2023). Interpreted using the paper, the time point label stands for: about 28 days (+/-7) after the second vaccine dose. Receptor amplification or capture employed the immunoSEQ multiplex PCR assay. TCRdb re-hosts the immuneACCESS table, in-frame sequences only. Its copies lack some clones; in the studies checked, an unresolved V gene accounts for under half of them, and the cause for the rest is not known. The sample contains 150,000 to 200,000 clones, about 90% of them found a single time. The ten most abundant clones make up under 14% of the sample. Here the sequenced sample was peripheral blood, taken 28 days after the second AZD1222 dose. The source is an adult who received the AZD1222 COVID-19 vaccine.

Only one count was recorded for this clone. The rearrangement joins TRBV3-1 (or the pseudogene TRBV3-2) to TRBJ2-7, with D tentatively TRBD1 (5 bases). The CDR3 spans 13 residues. Germline V gene sequence: CDR1 LGHDT, CDR2 YNNKEL (reference sequence). The germline V and J ends were trimmed by 2 bases and 4 bases, with 9 bases remaining between them. The CDR3 loop reads CASSQQGRYEQYF. The CDR3 DNA reads as TGTGCCAGCAGCCAACAGGGTAGGTACGAGCAGTACTTC.

V is TRBV5-1 and J is TRBJ1-6; 8 nucleotides line up with TRBD1. The CDR3 covers 17 residues. In germline, CDR1 is SGHRS, CDR2 YFSETQ. V shed 4 bases and J 2 bases; nucleotides not matched to a gene: 8. The chain's CDR3 is CASSLKDRAAYNSPLHF. CDR3 sequence (DNA): TGCGCCAGCAGCCTAAAGGACAGGGCCGCCTATAATTCACCCCTCCACTTT. The full variable domain, rest sourced from reference TRBV5-1 and TRBJ1-6, is KAGVTQTPRYLIKTRGQQVTLSCSPISGHRSVSWYQQTPGQGLQFLFEYFSETQRNKGNFPGRFSGRQFSNSRSEMNVSTLELGDSALYLCASSLKDRAAYNSPLHFGNGTRLTVT.

The chain uses TRBV7-2 and TRBJ2-1, with TRBD2 identical over 12 bases. CDR1 is SGHTA and CDR2 is FQGNSA in the germline V gene. The J segment lost 10 bases and the V segment lost 5 bases, leaving 9 bases of the junction unmatched. CDR3 size: 15 residues. In nucleotides, the CDR3 is TGTGCCAGCAGCGTAAGACTAGCGGGGGCGGGAGAGCAGTTCTTC. This gives the protein CASSVRLAGAGEQFF.

The rearrangement joins TRBV6-2 or TRBV6-3 to TRBJ2-7, with D uncertain. The CDR3 is 14 residues long. Germline V gene sequence: CDR1 MNHEY, CDR2 SVGEGT. Trimming left V 0 bases short and J 2 bases short, with 8 bases between. The CDR3 loop is CASSYSGMTYEQYF. The CDR3 bases are TGTGCCAGCAGTTACTCAGGCATGACCTACGAGCAGTACTTC.

CDR3 protein: CASSSPTGDYGYTF. CDR3 nucleotide sequence: TGTGCCAGCAGCTCACCGACAGGGGACTATGGCTACACCTTC. The rearrangement joins TRBV9 to TRBJ1-2; 8 bases are a match to TRBD1. The CDR3 sequence is 14 residues long. Germline V gene data show CDR1 as SGDLS and CDR2 as YYNGEE. V shed 4 bases and J 3 bases; nucleotides not matched to a gene: 5.

The V gene is TRBV5-1, the J gene TRBJ1-1, with unresolved D. The CDR3 length is 15 residues. Per the germline V gene, CDR1 is SGHRS and CDR2 is YFSETQ. V lost 3 bases and J lost 3, with 15 bases in between. DNA of the CDR3: TGCGCCAGCAGCTCTCGAGAGACTGGGGACACTGAAGCTTTCTTT. Its translation: CASSSRETGDTEAFF.

Written as DNA, the CDR3 is TGTGCCAGCAGCCAAAAAAGTGTCCTGACTTTC. It codes for CASSQKSVLTF. V and J are TRBV3-1 (or the pseudogene TRBV3-2) and TRBJ2-6; no clear D gene. From germline, CDR1 is LGHDT and CDR2 YNNKEL (reference sequence). V was trimmed by 2 bases and J by 13 bases, leaving 6 bases between them. The CDR3 has 11 residues.

The chain couples TRBV5-3 to TRBJ1-5; 10 nucleotides agree with TRBD1. TRBV5-3 is an open reading frame, and its role is uncertain. The CDR3 contains 14 residues. V shed 0 bases, J shed 6 bases, and the junction held 0 bases outside the gene matches. CDR3 residues: CARSLGTGGQPQHF. CDR3 nucleotide sequence: TGTGCCAGAAGCTTGGGGACAGGGGGTCAGCCCCAGCATTTT.

The genes are TRBV25-1 and TRBJ1-4; 11 positions agree with TRBD1. Per the germline V gene, CDR1 is MGHDK and CDR2 is SYGVNS. Germline trimming cut 4 bases from V and 8 bases from J; bases unmatched to any gene: 6. The CDR3 has 15 residues. The CDR3 DNA follows: TGTGCCAGCAGTGGATGGACAGGGGGCGGGGAAAAACTGTTTTTT. It codes for CASSGWTGGGEKLFF.

The chain carries TRBV5-1 and TRBJ1-1; D is ambiguous. Germline-derived CDR1 and CDR2 are SGHRS and YFSETQ. The CDR3 loop spans 14 amino acids. Trimming took 4 bases from V and 3 from J, leaving 13 bases between them. The chain's CDR3 is CASSPHRSDTEAFF. The CDR3 DNA sequence: TGCGCCAGCAGCCCACACCGATCGGACACTGAAGCTTTCTTT. Combining the CDR3 with reference TRBV5-1 and TRBJ1-1 gives the whole variable domain KAGVTQTPRYLIKTRGQQVTLSCSPISGHRSVSWYQQTPGQGLQFLFEYFSETQRNKGNFPGRFSGRQFSNSRSEMNVSTLELGDSALYLCASSPHRSDTEAFFGQGTRLTVV.

V is TRBV18 and J is TRBJ1-6; 10 bases map to TRBD1. V lost 4 bases, J lost 10 bases, and 4 bases stayed unmatched. CDR3 length equals 14 residues. Germline CDR1 and CDR2: KGHSH and LQKENI. DNA for the CDR3: TGTGCCAGCTCACAGGGACAGGGGACCTCACCCCTCCACTTT. It specifies CASSQGQGTSPLHF.

The chain uses TRBV5-1 and TRBJ2-7; tentatively, D is TRBD1 (5 bases). The CDR3 is made up of 12 amino acids. V was shortened by 0 bases and J by 4 bases, with 5 bases between the two germline ends. Germline loops: CDR1 SGHRS, CDR2 YFSETQ. Here the CDR3 reads CASSLGQYEQYF. In nucleotides, the CDR3 is TGCGCCAGCAGCTTGGGACAGTACGAGCAGTACTTC.

The J gene is TRBJ2-4, the V gene TRBV6-5, with TRBD1 matching 9 bases. Germline-derived CDR1 and CDR2 are MNHEY and SVGAGI. V was clipped by 6 bases and J by 6 bases; unmatched bases: 9. The CDR3 loop spans 15 amino acids. The DNA of the CDR3 is TGTGCCAGCAGCCGCGGACAGGGGATGTTAAACATTCAGTACTTC. This sequence encodes CASSRGQGMLNIQYF.

This chain links TRBV27 with TRBJ2-3; 7 nucleotides match TRBD1. The CDR3 contains 13 residues. The germline V gene has CDR1 MNHEY and CDR2 SMNVEV (reference sequence). With V trimmed by 10 bases and J by 4 bases, 8 bases remained unmatched. The CDR3 DNA follows: TGTGCCACCAAACAGGGGACCGCAGATACGCAGTATTTT. It specifies CATKQGTADTQYF.

This clone was counted once. The rearrangement joins TRBV5-4 to TRBJ2-4; D may be TRBD2 (6 bases). CDR1 is SGHNT, CDR2 YYREEE, per germline (reference sequence). The CDR3 runs to 16 residues. V dropped 3 bases and J dropped 6 bases, with 19 bases sitting between them. CDR3 sequence (DNA): TGTGCCAGCAGCTCGGCGGGGTCTCTATTGGGAAACATTCAGTACTTC. Encoded protein: CASSSAGSLLGNIQYF.

This CDR3 reads CASSLLPGTQYF. The CDR3 DNA is TGTGCCAGCAGCTTATTACCGGGGACCCAGTACTTC. The gene calls are TRBV7-9 and TRBJ2-5; D remains ambiguous. V was clipped by 2 bases and J by 7 bases, with 8 bases between them. CDR3 length: 12 residues. CDR1 and CDR2 from the germline V gene are SEHNR and FQNEAQ (reference sequence).

The CDR3 region is CSVEGQGFEQFF. As DNA, the CDR3 is TGCAGCGTTGAAGGACAGGGGTTTGAGCAGTTCTTC. This sequence joins TRBV29-1 and TRBJ2-1, with 8 bases aligning to TRBD1. Germline assignment: CDR1 SQVTM and CDR2 ANQGSEA. V gave up 1 base and J gave up 9 bases; unmatched junction bases: 2. This CDR3 comprises 12 residues.

This chain links TRBV30 with TRBJ1-4; D might be TRBD1 (5 bases). V gave up 2 bases and J gave up 8 bases, with 18 bases separating them. The CDR3 is made up of 15 amino acids. Germline values: CDR1 GTSNPN, CDR2 SVGIG (reference sequence). DNA of the CDR3: TGTGCCTGGAGTCCCCCTGGGAGGGGAGGCGAAAAACTGTTTTTT. It translates to CAWSPPGRGGEKLFF.

V is TRBV6-2 or TRBV6-3 and J is TRBJ1-2; D unclear. The germline V and J ends were trimmed by 2 bases and 0 bases, with 4 bases remaining between them. The V gene's germline CDR1 is MNHEY and CDR2 SVGEGT. The length of the CDR3 is 13 residues. In DNA, the CDR3 is TGTGCCAGCAGTTACACCACTAACTATGGCTACACCTTC. It specifies CASSYTTNYGYTF.